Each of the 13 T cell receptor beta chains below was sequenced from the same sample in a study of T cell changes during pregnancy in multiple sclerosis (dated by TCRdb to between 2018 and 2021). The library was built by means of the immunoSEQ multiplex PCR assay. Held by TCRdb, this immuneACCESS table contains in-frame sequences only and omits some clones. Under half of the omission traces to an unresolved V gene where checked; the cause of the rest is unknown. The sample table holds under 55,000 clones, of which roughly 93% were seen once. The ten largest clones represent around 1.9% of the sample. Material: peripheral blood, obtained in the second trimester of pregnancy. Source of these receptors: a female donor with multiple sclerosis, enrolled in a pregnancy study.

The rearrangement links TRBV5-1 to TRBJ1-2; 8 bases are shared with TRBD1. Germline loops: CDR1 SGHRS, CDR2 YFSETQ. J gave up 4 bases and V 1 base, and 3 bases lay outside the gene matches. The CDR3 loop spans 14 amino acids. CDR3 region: CASSLSGGVYGYTF. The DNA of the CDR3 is TGCGCCAGCAGCTTGTCAGGGGGCGTCTATGGCTACACCTTC.

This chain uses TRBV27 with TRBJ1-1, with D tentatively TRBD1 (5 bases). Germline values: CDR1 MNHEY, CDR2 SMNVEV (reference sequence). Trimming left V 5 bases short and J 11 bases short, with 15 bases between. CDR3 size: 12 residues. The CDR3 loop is CASSPGPREAFF. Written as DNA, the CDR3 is TGTGCCAGCAGTCCAGGGCCTCGGGAGGCTTTCTTT.

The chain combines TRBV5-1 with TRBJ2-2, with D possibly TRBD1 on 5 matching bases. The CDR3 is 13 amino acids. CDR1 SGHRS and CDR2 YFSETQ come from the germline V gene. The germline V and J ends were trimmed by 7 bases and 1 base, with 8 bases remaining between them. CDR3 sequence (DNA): TGCGCCAGCCGACAGCAGAACACCGGGGAGCTGTTTTTT. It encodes CASRQQNTGELFF.

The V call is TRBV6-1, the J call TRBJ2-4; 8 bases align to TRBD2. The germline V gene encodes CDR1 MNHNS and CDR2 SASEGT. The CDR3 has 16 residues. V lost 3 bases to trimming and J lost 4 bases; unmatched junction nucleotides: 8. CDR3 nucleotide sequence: TGTGCCAGCAGTGATGCAAGCGGGAGAGGTAAAAACATTCAGTACTTC. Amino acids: CASSDASGRGKNIQYF.

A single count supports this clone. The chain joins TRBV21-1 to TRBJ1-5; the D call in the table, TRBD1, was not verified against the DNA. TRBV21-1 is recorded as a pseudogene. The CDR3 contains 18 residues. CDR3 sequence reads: CASSKVGVAGGLNQPQHF. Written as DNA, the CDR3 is TGTGCCAGCAGCAAAGTGGGGGTTGCAGGGGGGCTCAATCAGCCCCAGCATTTT.

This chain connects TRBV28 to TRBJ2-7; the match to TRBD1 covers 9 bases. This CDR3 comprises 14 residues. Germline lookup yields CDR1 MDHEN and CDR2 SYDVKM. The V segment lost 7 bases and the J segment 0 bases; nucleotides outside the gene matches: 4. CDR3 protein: CASKLTGGSYEQYF. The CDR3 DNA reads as TGTGCCAGCAAATTGACAGGGGGCTCCTACGAGCAGTACTTC.

The DNA for the CDR3 is TGTGCCAGCAGCACCCCGACAGGGGACTCCTACGAGCAGTACTTC. It encodes CASSTPTGDSYEQYF. The rearrangement links TRBV11-2 to TRBJ2-7, with 8 bases matching TRBD1. J lost 0 bases, V lost 5 bases, and 6 bases had no gene match. The CDR3 has 15 amino acids. Germline CDR1 SGHAT, CDR2 FQNNGV.

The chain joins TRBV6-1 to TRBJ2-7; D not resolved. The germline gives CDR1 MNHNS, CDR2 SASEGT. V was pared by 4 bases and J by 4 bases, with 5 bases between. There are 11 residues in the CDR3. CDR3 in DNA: TGTGCCAGCAGTGCAAAATACGAGCAGTACTTC. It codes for CASSAKYEQYF.

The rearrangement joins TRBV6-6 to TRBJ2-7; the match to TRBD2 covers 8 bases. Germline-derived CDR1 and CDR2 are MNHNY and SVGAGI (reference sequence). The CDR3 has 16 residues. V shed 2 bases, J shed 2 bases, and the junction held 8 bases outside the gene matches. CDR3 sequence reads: CASSYPRGGQAYEQYF. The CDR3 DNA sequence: TGTGCCAGCAGTTACCCACGGGGGGGCCAAGCCTACGAGCAGTACTTC.

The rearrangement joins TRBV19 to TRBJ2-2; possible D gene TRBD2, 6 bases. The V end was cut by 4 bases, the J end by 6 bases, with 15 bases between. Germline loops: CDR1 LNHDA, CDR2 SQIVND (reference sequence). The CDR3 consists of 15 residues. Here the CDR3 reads CASSRLVPGAGELFF. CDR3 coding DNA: TGTGCCAGTAGTAGATTGGTCCCGGGGGCCGGGGAGCTGTTTTTT.

This CDR3 is CSGGGGDTQYF. CDR3 sequence (DNA): TGCAGCGGGGGAGGGGGAGATACGCAGTATTTT. The chain recombines TRBV29-1 with TRBJ2-3; tentative D call: TRBD2 (7 bases). V lost 7 bases and J lost 5, with 10 bases in between. This CDR3 contains 11 residues. Germline CDR1 and CDR2: SQVTM and ANQGSEA.

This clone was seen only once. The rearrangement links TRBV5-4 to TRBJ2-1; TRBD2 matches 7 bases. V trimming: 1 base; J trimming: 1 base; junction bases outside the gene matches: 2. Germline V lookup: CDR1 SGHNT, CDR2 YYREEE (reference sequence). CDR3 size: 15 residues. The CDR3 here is CASSLWGGSYNEQFF. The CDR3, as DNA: TGTGCCAGCAGCTTGTGGGGGGGGTCCTACAATGAGCAGTTCTTC.

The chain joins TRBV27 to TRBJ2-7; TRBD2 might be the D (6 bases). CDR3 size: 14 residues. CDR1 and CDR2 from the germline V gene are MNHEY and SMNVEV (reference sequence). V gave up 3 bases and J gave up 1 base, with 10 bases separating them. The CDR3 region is CASSFLGGSYEQYF. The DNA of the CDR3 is TGTGCCAGCAGTTTCCTCGGGGGTTCCTACGAGCAGTACTTC.